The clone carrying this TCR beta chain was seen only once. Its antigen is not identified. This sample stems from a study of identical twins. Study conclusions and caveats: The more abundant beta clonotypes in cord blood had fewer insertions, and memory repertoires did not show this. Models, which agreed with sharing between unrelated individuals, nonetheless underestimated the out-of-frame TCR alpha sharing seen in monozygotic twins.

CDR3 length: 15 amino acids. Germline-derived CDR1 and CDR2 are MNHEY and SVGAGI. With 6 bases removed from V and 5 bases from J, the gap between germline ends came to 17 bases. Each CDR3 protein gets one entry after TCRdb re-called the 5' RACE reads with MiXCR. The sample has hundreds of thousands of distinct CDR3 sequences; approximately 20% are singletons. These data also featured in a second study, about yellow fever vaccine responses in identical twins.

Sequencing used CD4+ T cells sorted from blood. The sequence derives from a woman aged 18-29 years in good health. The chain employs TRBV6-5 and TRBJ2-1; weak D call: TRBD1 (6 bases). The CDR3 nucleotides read TGTGCCAGCAGGTATAGCCCAGGACAGCACAATGAGCAGTTCTTC. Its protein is CASRYSPGQHNEQFF.